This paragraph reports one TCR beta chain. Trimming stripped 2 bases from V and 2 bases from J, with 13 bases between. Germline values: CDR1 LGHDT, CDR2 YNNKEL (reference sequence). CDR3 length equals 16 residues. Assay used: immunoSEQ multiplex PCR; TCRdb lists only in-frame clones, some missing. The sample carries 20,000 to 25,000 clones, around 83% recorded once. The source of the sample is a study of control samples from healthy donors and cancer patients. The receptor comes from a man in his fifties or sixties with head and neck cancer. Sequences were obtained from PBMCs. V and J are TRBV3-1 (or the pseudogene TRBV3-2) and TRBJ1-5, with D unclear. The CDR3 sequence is CASSQSFDPGNQPQHF. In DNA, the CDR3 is TGTGCCAGCAGCCAATCGTTCGACCCAGGCAATCAGCCCCAGCATTTT.